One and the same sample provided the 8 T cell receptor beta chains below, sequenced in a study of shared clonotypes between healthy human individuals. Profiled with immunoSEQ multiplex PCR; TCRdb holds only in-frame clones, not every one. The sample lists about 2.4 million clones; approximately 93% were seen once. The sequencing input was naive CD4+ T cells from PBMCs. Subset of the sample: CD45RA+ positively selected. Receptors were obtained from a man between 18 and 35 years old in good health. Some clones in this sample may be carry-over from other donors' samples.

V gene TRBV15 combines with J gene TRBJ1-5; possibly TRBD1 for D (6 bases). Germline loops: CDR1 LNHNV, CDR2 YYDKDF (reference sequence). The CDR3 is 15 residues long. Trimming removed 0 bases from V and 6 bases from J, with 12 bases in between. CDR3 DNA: TGTGCCACCAGCAGAGACAGGGGTGGAGTTCAGCCCCAGCATTTT. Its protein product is CATSRDRGGVQPQHF.

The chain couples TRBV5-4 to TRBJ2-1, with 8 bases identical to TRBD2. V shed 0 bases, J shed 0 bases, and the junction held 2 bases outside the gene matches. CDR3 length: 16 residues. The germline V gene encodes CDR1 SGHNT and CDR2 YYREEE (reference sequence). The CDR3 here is CASSLAGTSSYNEQFF. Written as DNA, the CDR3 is TGTGCCAGCAGCTTGGCCGGGACTAGCTCCTACAATGAGCAGTTCTTC. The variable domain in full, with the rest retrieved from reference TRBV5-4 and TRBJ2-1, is ETGVTQSPTHLIKTRGQQVTLRCSSQSGHNTVSWYQQALGQGPQFIFQYYREEENGRGNFPPRFSGLQFPNYSSELNVNALELDDSALYLCASSLAGTSSYNEQFFGPGTRLTVL.

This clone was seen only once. CDR3: CASSEGTGGSYNEQFF. The DNA of the CDR3 is TGCGCCAGCAGTGAAGGGACAGGGGGCTCCTACAATGAGCAGTTCTTC. V and J are TRBV10-1 and TRBJ2-1; 11 bases map to TRBD1. The CDR3 is 16 amino acids. CDR1 WNHNN and CDR2 SYGVQD come from the germline V gene (reference sequence). The J segment lost 0 bases and the V segment lost 3 bases, leaving 1 base of the junction unmatched.

The CDR3 nucleotides are TGTGCCAGCAGTCTACAGGGGGCGCGGACTGAAGCTTTCTTT. Translation: CASSLQGARTEAFF. The chain is built from TRBV27 and TRBJ1-1; 9 positions match TRBD1. V lost 5 bases, J lost 5 bases, and 6 bases stayed unmatched. Germline V gives CDR1 MNHEY, CDR2 SMNVEV (reference sequence). CDR3 length: 14 residues.

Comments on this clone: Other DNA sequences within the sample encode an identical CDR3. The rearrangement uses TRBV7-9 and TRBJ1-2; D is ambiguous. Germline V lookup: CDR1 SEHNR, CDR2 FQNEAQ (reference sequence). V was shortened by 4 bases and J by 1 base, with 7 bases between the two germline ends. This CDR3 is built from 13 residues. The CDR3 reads CASSSDGNYGYTF. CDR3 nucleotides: TGTGCCAGCAGCTCCGACGGTAACTATGGCTACACCTTC.

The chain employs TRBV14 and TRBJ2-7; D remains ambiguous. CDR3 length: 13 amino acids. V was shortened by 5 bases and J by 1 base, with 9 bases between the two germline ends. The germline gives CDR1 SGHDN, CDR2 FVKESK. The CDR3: CASSSRPSYEQYF. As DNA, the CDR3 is TGTGCCAGCAGCAGTCGCCCGTCCTACGAGCAGTACTTC.

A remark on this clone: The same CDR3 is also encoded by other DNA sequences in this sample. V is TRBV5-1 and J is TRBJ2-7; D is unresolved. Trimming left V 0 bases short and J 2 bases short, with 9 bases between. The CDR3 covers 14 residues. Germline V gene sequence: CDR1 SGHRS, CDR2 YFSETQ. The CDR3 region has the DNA TGCGCCAGCAGCTTGGGGACGGCGACCTACGAGCAGTACTTC. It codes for CASSLGTATYEQYF.

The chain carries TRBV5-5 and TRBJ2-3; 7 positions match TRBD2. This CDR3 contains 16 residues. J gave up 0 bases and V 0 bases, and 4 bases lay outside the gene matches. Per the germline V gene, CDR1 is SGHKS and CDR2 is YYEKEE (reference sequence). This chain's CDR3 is CASSLAGSGSTDTQYF. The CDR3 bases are TGTGCCAGCAGCTTGGCAGGTAGCGGGAGCACAGATACGCAGTATTTT.